Below are 22 T cell receptor beta chains sequenced from a single sample in a study of Ad26.COV2.S vaccination and SARS-CoV-2 variants. Treatment given: some 20 received Ad26.COV2.S at low or high dose, single or two shots; 5 received placebo; per-sample allocation not given. Day 63 after the first vaccine or placebo injection was the time point for sampling. TCRdb's table, derived via immunoSEQ multiplex PCR, lists solely in-frame clones and lacks some. The sample has about 680,000 clones; more than 80% are singletons. The sample consisted of peripheral blood, taken in a trial of Ad26.COV2.S vaccine versus placebo. The source of these receptors is a person between 18 and 60 years old who received the Ad26.COV2.S COVID-19 vaccine or a placebo.

V and J are TRBV18 and TRBJ1-2; D gene uncertain. The germline V gene has CDR1 KGHSH and CDR2 LQKENI. Trimming removed 2 bases at V and 6 bases at J, with 7 bases between. The CDR3 length is 12 residues. The CDR3 nucleotides are TGTGCCAGCTCACCAAAGGAGGATGGCTACACCTTC. Protein product: CASSPKEDGYTF.

V gene TRBV30 combines with J gene TRBJ1-2; the D gene is possibly TRBD1 (6 bases). This CDR3 contains 14 residues. Trimming shortened V by 4 bases and J by 9 bases, and 21 bases separated the two germline ends. Germline CDR1 reads GTSNPN; CDR2 reads SVGIG (reference sequence). CDR3 sequence: CAWIATIDRMSYTF. The CDR3 DNA reads as TGTGCCTGGATTGCGACTATAGACAGGATGAGCTACACCTTC.

The rearrangement links TRBV29-1 to TRBJ2-3; D assignment may be TRBD1 or TRBD2 (5 bases each). The CDR3 loop spans 14 amino acids. CDR1 SQVTM and CDR2 ANQGSEA come from the germline V gene. V was clipped by 8 bases and J by 4 bases, with 19 bases between them. The CDR3 region has the DNA TGCAGCACTCGAGGGGAGCTCCACGCAGATACGCAGTATTTT. Translation: CSTRGELHADTQYF.

The chain couples TRBV2 to TRBJ2-3, with D perhaps TRBD2 (6 bases). V was shortened by 4 bases and J by 3 bases, with 14 bases between the two germline ends. This CDR3 spans 15 amino acids. Germline loops: CDR1 SNHLY, CDR2 FYNNEI. The CDR3 here is CASSGHGGLTDTQYF. CDR3 DNA sequence: TGTGCCAGCAGTGGTCATGGGGGGTTGACAGATACGCAGTATTTT. The variable domain in full, completed from reference TRBV2 and TRBJ2-3, reads EPEVTQTPSHQVTQMGQEVILRCVPISNHLYFYWYRQILGQKVEFLVSFYNNEISEKSEIFDDQFSVERPDGSNFTLKIRSTKLEDSAMYFCASSGHGGLTDTQYFGPGTRLTVL.

The chain links TRBV7-2 to TRBJ2-3; D uncertain. The CDR3 covers 11 residues. Germline V lookup: CDR1 SGHTA, CDR2 FQGNSA. The germline V and J ends were trimmed by 4 bases and 9 bases, with 8 bases remaining between them. The CDR3 reads CASSSTSTQYF. The CDR3 DNA reads as TGTGCCAGCAGCTCCACGTCCACGCAGTATTTT.

The chain has TRBV6-5 and TRBJ2-2; D is unclear. From germline, CDR1 is MNHEY and CDR2 SVGAGI. The germline V and J ends were trimmed by 6 bases and 4 bases, with 9 bases remaining between them. The CDR3 extends over 13 amino acids. Here the CDR3 reads CASRIDLTGELFF. CDR3 nucleotides: TGTGCCAGCAGAATCGACCTCACCGGGGAGCTGTTTTTT.

The table lists this clone with a few counts. The chain joins TRBV5-1 to TRBJ2-7; 10 bases align to TRBD1. Trimming took 4 bases from V and 3 from J; bases not matched to a gene: 7. The CDR3 runs 15 residues. CDR1 is SGHRS and CDR2 is YFSETQ in the germline V gene. DNA for the CDR3: TGCGCCAGCAGCCGGGGACAGGGGAGAATCTACGAGCAGTACTTC. Translating gives CASSRGQGRIYEQYF.

The gene calls are TRBV5-4 and TRBJ2-1; the D gene is possibly TRBD2 (5 bases). V was shortened by 4 bases and J by 0 bases, with 14 bases between the two germline ends. This CDR3 has 16 amino acids. Germline lookup yields CDR1 SGHNT and CDR2 YYREEE (reference sequence). The CDR3 DNA follows: TGTGCCAGCAGCCTCCGAGGCGGGTCCTCCTACAATGAGCAGTTCTTC. Translating it yields CASSLRGGSSYNEQFF. Variable domain in full (rest from reference TRBV5-4 and TRBJ2-1): ETGVTQSPTHLIKTRGQQVTLRCSSQSGHNTVSWYQQALGQGPQFIFQYYREEENGRGNFPPRFSGLQFPNYSSELNVNALELDDSALYLCASSLRGGSSYNEQFFGPGTRLTVL.

The chain is built from TRBV18 and TRBJ1-1, with a tentative D call TRBD1 (5 bases). The CDR3 has 13 amino acids. The germline CDR1 and CDR2 sequences are KGHSH and LQKENI. V lost 3 bases and J 5 bases, leaving 10 bases between the germline ends. In DNA, the CDR3 is TGTGCCAGCTCACCGGCTCAGGGAACTGAAGCTTTCTTT. Amino acids: CASSPAQGTEAFF.

The rearrangement links TRBV4-1 to TRBJ2-5; the D call may be TRBD1 or TRBD2 (5 bases each). Trimming removed 0 bases at V and 4 bases at J, with 12 bases between. The CDR3 runs 15 residues. From germline, CDR1 is MGHRA and CDR2 YSYEKL. Here the CDR3 reads CASSQEVGDGETQYF. The CDR3 DNA reads as TGCGCCAGCAGCCAAGAAGTAGGGGACGGAGAGACCCAGTACTTC.

The chain recombines TRBV9 with TRBJ2-2; D unresolved. V lost 3 bases and J 3 bases, leaving 24 bases between the germline ends. Germline V gene data show CDR1 as SGDLS and CDR2 as YYNGEE. The CDR3 covers 19 residues. The CDR3 nucleotides read TGTGCCAGCAGCGACCCACGGGCTCCCCAACCAGATGACACCGGGGAGCTGTTTTTT. Amino acid sequence: CASSDPRAPQPDDTGELFF.

This clone came up once. This chain uses TRBV19 with TRBJ2-2; possible D gene TRBD1, 5 bases. CDR1 and CDR2 (germline): LNHDA, SQIVND (reference sequence). This CDR3 region has 14 residues. Trimming stripped 3 bases from V and 7 bases from J, with 12 bases between. Here the CDR3 DNA reads TGTGCCAGTAGTATTAGACAGCCGTACGGGGAGCTGTTTTTT. Amino acids: CASSIRQPYGELFF.

This chain links TRBV30 with TRBJ1-6, with 10 bases lining up with TRBD1. The V gene's germline CDR1 is GTSNPN and CDR2 SVGIG (reference sequence). With 0 bases clipped from V and 8 bases from J, the junction kept 1 base outside the gene matches. There are 14 residues in the CDR3. CDR3 DNA sequence: TGTGCCTGGAGTGTAGGACAGGGGGATTCACCCCTCCACTTT. Its translation is CAWSVGQGDSPLHF.

This clone has a count of ten or more. The J gene is TRBJ2-1, the V gene TRBV11-3, with TRBD1 as a possible D gene (7 bases). The germline gives CDR1 SGHNT, CDR2 YENEEA. The V end was cut by 3 bases, the J end by 9 bases, with 12 bases between. CDR3 length equals 13 residues. The CDR3, as DNA: TGTGCCAGCAGCTTCCGACAGGGAGGTGAGCAGTTCTTC. Protein: CASSFRQGGEQFF.

This chain joins TRBV5-1 and TRBJ2-7, with 9 bases that match TRBD1. The CDR3 length is 15 residues. In germline, CDR1 is SGHRS, CDR2 YFSETQ. V dropped 0 bases and J dropped 7; count of bases not matched to a gene: 8. CDR3 residues: CASSLDRGQMEEQYF. The CDR3 DNA reads TGCGCCAGCAGCTTGGACAGGGGGCAGATGGAGGAGCAGTACTTC. Full variable domain (missing parts from reference TRBV5-1 and TRBJ2-7): KAGVTQTPRYLIKTRGQQVTLSCSPISGHRSVSWYQQTPGQGLQFLFEYFSETQRNKGNFPGRFSGRQFSNSRSEMNVSTLELGDSALYLCASSLDRGQMEEQYFGPGTRLTVT.

The genes are TRBV5-1 and TRBJ1-1; 7 positions agree with TRBD1. This CDR3 contains 15 residues. In germline, CDR1 is SGHRS, CDR2 YFSETQ. The V segment lost 5 bases and the J segment 5 bases; nucleotides outside the gene matches: 12. CDR3 sequence reads: CASSPQTGSGTEAFF. The CDR3 DNA follows: TGCGCCAGCAGTCCCCAGACAGGGAGTGGTACTGAAGCTTTCTTT. Full variable domain (outside the CDR3, taken from reference TRBV5-1 and TRBJ1-1): KAGVTQTPRYLIKTRGQQVTLSCSPISGHRSVSWYQQTPGQGLQFLFEYFSETQRNKGNFPGRFSGRQFSNSRSEMNVSTLELGDSALYLCASSPQTGSGTEAFFGQGTRLTVV.

This clone has a handful of counts. J is TRBJ2-7 and V is TRBV20-1; 8 nucleotides line up with TRBD1. The CDR3 is made up of 14 amino acids. Trimming at V came to 3 bases and at J to 5 bases, leaving 9 bases not matched to a gene. The V gene's germline CDR1 is DFQATT and CDR2 SNEGSKA (reference sequence). The CDR3 here is CSASSDRVYDEQYF. DNA for the CDR3: TGCAGTGCTAGTTCGGACAGGGTTTACGACGAGCAGTACTTC.

The gene calls are TRBV29-1 and TRBJ1-1; 8 bases are a match to TRBD1. This CDR3 spans 13 amino acids. Germline-derived CDR1 and CDR2 are SQVTM and ANQGSEA. The trim removed 3 bases at V and 4 bases at J, leaving 4 bases unmatched. CDR3 amino acids: CSVDRGRITEAFF. The CDR3 DNA sequence: TGCAGCGTTGACAGGGGGCGGATCACTGAAGCTTTCTTT.

V is TRBV5-3 and J is TRBJ2-1, with 8 nucleotides matching TRBD1. TRBV5-3 is assigned to the ORF class and has an uncertain function. The CDR3 runs 13 residues. The J segment lost 8 bases and the V segment lost 5 bases, leaving 6 bases of the junction unmatched. In DNA form, the CDR3 reads TGTGCCAGAAGTCTGGACAGGGTGGATGAGCAGTTCTTC. Translated: CARSLDRVDEQFF.

This clone came up a few times. The chain combines TRBV6-1 with TRBJ2-1, with D possibly being TRBD1 (5 bases). Trimming removed 3 bases from V and 3 bases from J, with 12 bases in between. This CDR3 has 15 amino acids. Germline V gene lookup returns CDR1 MNHNS and CDR2 SASEGT. CDR3 DNA: TGTGCCAGCAGTGATACAGGCCGAGACTACAATGAGCAGTTCTTC. Translated, it gives CASSDTGRDYNEQFF.

The chain employs TRBV5-6 and TRBJ1-1, with D unclear. Trimming took 4 bases from V and 0 from J, leaving 7 bases between them. Germline CDR1 is SGHDT and CDR2 is YYEEEE. CDR3 length: 13 residues. Here the CDR3 reads CASSPRMNTEAFF. CDR3 in DNA: TGTGCCAGCAGCCCACGGATGAACACTGAAGCTTTCTTT.

The count of this clone is one. This rearrangement joins TRBV18 to TRBJ2-7; 11 nucleotides align to TRBD2. J lost 3 bases, V lost 2 bases, and 9 bases had no gene match. Germline loops: CDR1 KGHSH, CDR2 LQKENI. This CDR3 contains 17 residues. Here the CDR3 DNA reads TGTGCCAGCTCACCAACCCCGGGACTAGCGGTTAGCTACGAGCAGTACTTC. Translated, it gives CASSPTPGLAVSYEQYF.